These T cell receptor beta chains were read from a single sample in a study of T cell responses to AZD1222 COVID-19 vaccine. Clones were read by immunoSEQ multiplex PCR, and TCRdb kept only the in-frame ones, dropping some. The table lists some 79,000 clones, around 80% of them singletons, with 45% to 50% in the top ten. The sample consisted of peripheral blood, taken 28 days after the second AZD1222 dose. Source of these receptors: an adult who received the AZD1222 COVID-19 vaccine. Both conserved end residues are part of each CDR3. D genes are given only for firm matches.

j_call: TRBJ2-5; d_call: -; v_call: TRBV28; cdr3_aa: CASNLKKTQYF; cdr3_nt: TGTGCCAGCAATTTGAAAAAGACCCAGTACTTC
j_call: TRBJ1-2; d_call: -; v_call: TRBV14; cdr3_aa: CASSHQTALAGGYTF; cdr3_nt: TGTGCCAGCAGCCACCAGACCGCACTAGCGGGTGGCTACACCTTC
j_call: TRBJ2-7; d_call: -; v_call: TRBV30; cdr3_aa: CAWGSGAGVNEQYF; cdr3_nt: TGTGCCTGGGGTTCCGGGGCAGGGGTGAACGAGCAGTACTTC
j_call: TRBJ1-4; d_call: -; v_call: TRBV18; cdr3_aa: CASSPQSARLATNEKLFF; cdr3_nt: TGTGCCAGCTCACCACAATCAGCCAGATTAGCAACTAATGAAAAACTGTTTTTT
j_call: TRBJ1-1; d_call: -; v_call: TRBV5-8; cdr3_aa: CASSLERGAGNTEAFF; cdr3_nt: TGTGCCAGCAGCTTGGAACGGGGGGCGGGGAACACTGAAGCTTTCTTT
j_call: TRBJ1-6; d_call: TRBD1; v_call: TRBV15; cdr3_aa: CATSVGTGNNSPLHF; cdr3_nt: TGTGCCACCAGCGTGGGGACAGGGAACAATTCACCCCTCCACTTT
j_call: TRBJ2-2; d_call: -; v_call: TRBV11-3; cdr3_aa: CASSGGLSGELFF; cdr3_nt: TGTGCCAGCAGCGGCGGACTGAGCGGGGAGCTGTTTTTT
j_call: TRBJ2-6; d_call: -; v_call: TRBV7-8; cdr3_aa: CASRLRVSGANVLTF; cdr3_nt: TGTGCCAGCAGGCTCAGGGTCTCTGGGGCCAACGTCCTGACTTTC
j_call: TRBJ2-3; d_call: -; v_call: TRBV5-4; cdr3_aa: CASSPQSESTDTQYF; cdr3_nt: TGTGCCAGCAGCCCCCAAAGCGAAAGCACAGATACGCAGTATTTT
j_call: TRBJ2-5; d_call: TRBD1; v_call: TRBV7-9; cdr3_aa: CASSPLAGGWEETQYF; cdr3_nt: TGTGCCAGCAGCCCGCTGGCAGGGGGCTGGGAAGAGACCCAGTACTTC
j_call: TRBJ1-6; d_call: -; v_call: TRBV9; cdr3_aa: CASSRDYDNSPLHF; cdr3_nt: TGTGCCAGCAGCCGGGACTACGATAATTCACCCCTCCACTTT
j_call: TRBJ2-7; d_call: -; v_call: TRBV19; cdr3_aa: CASSPDRTSYEQYF; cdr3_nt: TGTGCCAGTAGCCCGGACAGAACCTCCTACGAGCAGTACTTC
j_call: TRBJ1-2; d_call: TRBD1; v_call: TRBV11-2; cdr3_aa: CASSSRDRGRGDYGYTF; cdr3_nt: TGTGCCAGCAGCTCCCGGGACAGGGGGCGCGGGGACTATGGCTACACCTTC
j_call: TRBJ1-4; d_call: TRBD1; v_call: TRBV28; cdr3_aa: CASNRGDRAGEKLFF; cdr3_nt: TGTGCCAGCAACCGAGGAGACAGGGCGGGGGAAAAACTGTTTTTT
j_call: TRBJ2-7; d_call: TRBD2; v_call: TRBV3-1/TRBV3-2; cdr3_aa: CASSQGGRASEQYF; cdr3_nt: TGTGCCAGCAGCCAGGGCGGGAGGGCCTCCGAGCAGTACTTC